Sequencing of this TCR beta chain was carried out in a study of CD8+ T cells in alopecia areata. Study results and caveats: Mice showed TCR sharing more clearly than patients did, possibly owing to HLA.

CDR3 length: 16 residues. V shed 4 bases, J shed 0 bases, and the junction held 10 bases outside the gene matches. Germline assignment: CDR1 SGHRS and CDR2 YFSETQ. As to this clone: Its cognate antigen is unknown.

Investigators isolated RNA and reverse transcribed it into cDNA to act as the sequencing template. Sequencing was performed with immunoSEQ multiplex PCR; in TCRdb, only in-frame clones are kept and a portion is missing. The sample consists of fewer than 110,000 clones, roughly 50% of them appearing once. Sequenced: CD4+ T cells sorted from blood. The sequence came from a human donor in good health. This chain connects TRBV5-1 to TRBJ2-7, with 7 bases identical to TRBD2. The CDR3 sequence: CASSPSGGSPSYEQYF. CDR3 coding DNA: TGCGCCAGCAGCCCCTCCGGGGGGTCCCCCTCCTACGAGCAGTACTTC.